These 7 T cell receptor beta chains came from one sample sequenced in a study of CD8+ T cells in alopecia areata (dated by TCRdb to the late 2010s). Libraries were constructed by the immunoSEQ multiplex PCR assay. RNA was extracted from all samples and reverse transcribed into cDNA, which served as template for TCR sequencing. The table was pulled from immuneACCESS by TCRdb, which kept in-frame rearrangements only. Such tables lose some clones; where checked, under half of the loss comes from unresolved V genes, and the rest has no known cause. The sample data list approximately 140,000 clones, and more than 45% of these were observed just once. The ten largest clones take up roughly 6.8% of the sample. The sample comprised CD4+ T cells sorted from blood. The receptors derive from a human donor with alopecia areata.

This clone was detected a few times. The V call is TRBV9, the J call TRBJ2-1; tentatively, D is TRBD2 (6 bases). CDR1 and CDR2 from the germline V gene are SGDLS and YYNGEE. V dropped 1 base and J dropped 2 bases, with 22 bases sitting between them. The CDR3 has 19 amino acids. The CDR3 spells CASSVTGTSRGLAYNEQFF. The CDR3, as DNA: TGTGCCAGCAGCGTAACCGGGACTTCCAGAGGATTGGCCTACAATGAGCAGTTCTTC.

The chain couples TRBV9 to TRBJ2-3; the match to TRBD2 covers 9 bases. The V gene's germline CDR1 is SGDLS and CDR2 YYNGEE. This CDR3 is built from 14 residues. J lost 6 bases, V lost 3 bases, and 5 bases had no gene match. For the CDR3, the DNA is TGTGCCAGCAGCGATTTAGCGGGAGCCGATACGCAGTATTTT. Amino acid sequence: CASSDLAGADTQYF.

This chain links TRBV7-9 with TRBJ1-1; perhaps TRBD1 as D (5 bases). This CDR3 comprises 14 residues. Germline V gene data show CDR1 as SEHNR and CDR2 as FQNEAQ (reference sequence). V gave up 4 bases and J gave up 1 base, with 10 bases separating them. CDR3 residues: CASSSPQANTEAFF. For the CDR3, the DNA is TGTGCCAGCAGCTCTCCACAGGCGAACACTGAAGCTTTCTTT.

This clone was found a few times. The chain uses TRBV11-2 and TRBJ2-3; no firm D call. The V gene's germline CDR1 is SGHAT and CDR2 FQNNGV. V lost 5 bases, J lost 6 bases, and 12 bases lay in between. CDR3 size: 13 residues. CDR3 in amino acids: CASSTWVGDTQYF. The CDR3 DNA reads TGTGCCAGCAGCACGTGGGTGGGGGATACGCAGTATTTT.

The rearrangement joins TRBV5-1 to TRBJ2-4, with D hard to call. V lost 0 bases and J 0 bases, leaving 7 bases between the germline ends. The CDR3 has 15 amino acids. Germline CDR1 SGHRS, CDR2 YFSETQ. DNA of the CDR3: TGCGCCAGCAGCTTGGGGGAACTAGCCAAAAACATTCAGTACTTC. It is translated as CASSLGELAKNIQYF.

The rearrangement joins TRBV21-1 to TRBJ2-5; TRBD2, the table's D call, lacks a check against the DNA. TRBV21-1 is a known pseudogene. CDR3 length equals 12 residues. This chain's CDR3 is CASSTTAGTQYF. For the CDR3, the DNA is TGTGCCAGCAGCACAACCGCCGGGACCCAGTACTTC.

The V gene is TRBV29-1, the J gene TRBJ2-5; D is uncertain. CDR1 and CDR2 (germline): SQVTM, ANQGSEA. The length of the CDR3 is 12 residues. Trimming took off 6 bases at V and 0 bases at J, with 8 bases between the two ends. CDR3 nucleotides: TGCAGCGTGGTAGTGAACCAAGAGACCCAGTACTTC. Translation: CSVVVNQETQYF.